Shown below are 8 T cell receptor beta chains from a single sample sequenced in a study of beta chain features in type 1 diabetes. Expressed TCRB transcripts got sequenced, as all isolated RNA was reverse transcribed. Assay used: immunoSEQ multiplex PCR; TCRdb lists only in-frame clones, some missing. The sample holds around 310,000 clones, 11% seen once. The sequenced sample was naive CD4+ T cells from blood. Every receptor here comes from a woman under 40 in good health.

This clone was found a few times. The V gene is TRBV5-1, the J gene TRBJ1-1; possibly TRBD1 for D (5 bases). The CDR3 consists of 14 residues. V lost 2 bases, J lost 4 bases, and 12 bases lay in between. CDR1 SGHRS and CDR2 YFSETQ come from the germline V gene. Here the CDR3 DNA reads TGCGCCAGCAGCTTTCAACAGGCGTCCACTGAAGCTTTCTTT. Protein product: CASSFQQASTEAFF.

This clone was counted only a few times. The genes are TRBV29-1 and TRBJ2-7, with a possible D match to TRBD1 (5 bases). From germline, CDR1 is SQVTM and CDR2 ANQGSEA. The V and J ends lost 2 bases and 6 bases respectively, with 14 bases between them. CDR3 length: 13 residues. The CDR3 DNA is TGCAGCGTTGAATTTGGGGCAGGGTCCGAGCAGTACTTC. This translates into CSVEFGAGSEQYF.

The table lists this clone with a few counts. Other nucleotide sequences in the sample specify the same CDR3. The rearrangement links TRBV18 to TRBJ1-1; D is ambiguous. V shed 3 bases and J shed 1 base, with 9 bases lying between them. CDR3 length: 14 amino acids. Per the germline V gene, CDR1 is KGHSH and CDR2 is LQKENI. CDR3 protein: CASSPGQTNTEAFF. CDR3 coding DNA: TGTGCCAGCTCACCGGGCCAGACGAACACTGAAGCTTTCTTT.

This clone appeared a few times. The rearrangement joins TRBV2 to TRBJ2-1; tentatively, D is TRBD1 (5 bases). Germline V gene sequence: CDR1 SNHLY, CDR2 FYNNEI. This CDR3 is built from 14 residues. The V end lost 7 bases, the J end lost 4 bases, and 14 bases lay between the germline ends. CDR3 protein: CASTQQGPYNEQFF. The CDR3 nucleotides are TGTGCCAGCACCCAGCAGGGTCCATACAATGAGCAGTTCTTC.

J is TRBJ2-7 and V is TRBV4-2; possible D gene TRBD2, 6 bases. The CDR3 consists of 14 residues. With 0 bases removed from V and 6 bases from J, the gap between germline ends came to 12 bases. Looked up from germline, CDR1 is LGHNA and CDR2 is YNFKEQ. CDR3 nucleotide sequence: TGTGCCAGCAGCCAAGAGGGGACTCGGGCCGAGCAGTACTTC. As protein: CASSQEGTRAEQYF.

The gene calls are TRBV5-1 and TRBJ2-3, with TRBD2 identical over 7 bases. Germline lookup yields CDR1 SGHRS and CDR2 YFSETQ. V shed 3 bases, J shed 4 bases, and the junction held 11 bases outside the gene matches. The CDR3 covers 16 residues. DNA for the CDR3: TGCGCCAGCAGCTCCCTGGGCGGGAGAGGCGCAGATACGCAGTATTTT. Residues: CASSSLGGRGADTQYF. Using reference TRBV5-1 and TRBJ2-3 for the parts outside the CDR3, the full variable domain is KAGVTQTPRYLIKTRGQQVTLSCSPISGHRSVSWYQQTPGQGLQFLFEYFSETQRNKGNFPGRFSGRQFSNSRSEMNVSTLELGDSALYLCASSSLGGRGADTQYFGPGTRLTVL.

CDR3 region: CASGDGNQPQHF. The DNA for the CDR3 is TGTGCCAGCGGAGACGGAAATCAGCCCCAGCATTTT. The chain couples TRBV25-1 to TRBJ1-5; D gene unclear. Trimming cost V 8 bases and J 4 bases, with 9 bases left between them. The germline gives CDR1 MGHDK, CDR2 SYGVNS. The CDR3 consists of 12 residues.

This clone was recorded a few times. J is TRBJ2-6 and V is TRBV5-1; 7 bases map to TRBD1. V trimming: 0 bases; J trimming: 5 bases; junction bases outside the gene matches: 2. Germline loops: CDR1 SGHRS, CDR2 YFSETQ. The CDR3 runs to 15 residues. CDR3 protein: CASSLAGGRANVLTF. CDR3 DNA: TGCGCCAGCAGCTTGGCAGGGGGTAGGGCCAACGTCCTGACTTTC.